The clone carrying this T cell receptor beta chain was counted a few times. The antigen is unknown. The germline V gene encodes CDR1 SGHAT and CDR2 FQNNGV. CDR3 length: 16 residues. The V and J ends lost 3 bases and 4 bases, in that order; junction bases with no gene match: 8. This sample is drawn from a study of graft-versus-host responses after intestinal transplantation. Background on the study: Once they had received anti-thymocyte globulin induction, all recipients took tacrolimus and steroids for approximately 3 years.

Sequencing was performed with immunoSEQ multiplex PCR; in TCRdb, only in-frame clones are kept and a portion is missing. Of 70,000 or so clones listed, over 70% are singletons. Study findings and constraints: The marrow of recipients harbored GvH clones, and ileum or blood showed some of them first. High graft-versus-host to host-versus-graft clonal ratios were found in allografts of patients who had graft-donor T cell macrochimerism.

The source was unstimulated CD4+ T cells sorted from spleen or lymph node cells, collected before transplant. The gene calls are TRBV11-2 and TRBJ1-3; 8 bases fit TRBD1. This TCR was recovered from a human donor who was the organ donor for an intestinal transplant. The chain's CDR3 is CASSFGQGLGGNTIYF. CDR3 DNA sequence: TGTGCCAGCAGCTTCGGACAGGGTCTAGGAGGAAACACCATATATTTT.